A single sample is the source of the 3 T cell receptor beta chains below, sequenced in a study of beta chain features in type 1 diabetes. Expressed TCRB transcripts were sequenced, since all the RNA that had been isolated was reverse transcribed. Using immunoSEQ multiplex PCR, the repertoire was profiled, and TCRdb retains in-frame clones only, with some absent. The data contain roughly 380,000 clones, about 18% of them singletons. The material sequenced was naive CD4+ T cells from blood. The receptor source for this set is a woman aged 18-35 years in good health.

This rearrangement joins TRBV11-2 to TRBJ2-3, with 7 bases aligning to TRBD1. Trimming cost V 5 bases and J 1 base; bases outside gene matches: 12. This CDR3 comprises 17 residues. CDR1 and CDR2 from the germline V gene are SGHAT and FQNNGV. In DNA form, the CDR3 reads TGTGCCAGCAGCCCCCAGCCCGGACAGGAAGGCACAGATACGCAGTATTTT. It specifies CASSPQPGQEGTDTQYF. The complete variable domain, with remaining parts taken from reference TRBV11-2 and TRBJ2-3, reads EAGVAQSPRYKIIEKRQSVAFWCNPISGHATLYWYQQILGQGPKLLIQFQNNGVVDDSQLPKDRFSAERLKGVDSTLKIQPAKLEDSAVYLCASSPQPGQEGTDTQYFGPGTRLTVL.

The gene calls are TRBV30 and TRBJ2-5; D uncertain. The CDR3 totals 14 residues. V dropped 2 bases and J dropped 0 bases, with 10 bases sitting between them. Per the germline V gene, CDR1 is GTSNPN and CDR2 is SVGIG (reference sequence). The CDR3, as DNA: TGTGCCTGGAGTCCAGCGACTTACCAAGAGACCCAGTACTTC. Encoded protein: CAWSPATYQETQYF.

This clone has only a few counts. The chain joins TRBV4-1 to TRBJ1-1, with 10 bases identical to TRBD1. V was pared by 6 bases and J by 9 bases, with 10 bases of the junction left unmatched. Germline values: CDR1 MGHRA, CDR2 YSYEKL. This CDR3 contains 14 residues. The CDR3: CASSIPGQGKKAFF. CDR3 DNA sequence: TGCGCCAGCAGTATCCCGGGACAGGGGAAGAAAGCTTTCTTT.